Shown below are 23 T cell receptor beta chains from a single sample sequenced in a study of shared clonotypes between healthy human individuals. This table comes from immunoSEQ multiplex PCR, and its TCRdb copy is limited to in-frame clones, with some not included. The sample records some 2,500,000 clones, approximately 90% being singletons. The specimen sequenced was naive CD4+ T cells from PBMCs. As for subset: CD45RA+ positively selected. These receptors were obtained from a man between 18 and 29 years old in good health. Some clones in this sample may be carry-over from other donors' samples.

The chain has TRBV6-1 and TRBJ1-1; TRBD1 might be the D (5 bases). This CDR3 is 13 amino acids long. Germline CDR1 reads MNHNS; CDR2 reads SASEGT. V was pared by 7 bases and J by 10 bases, with 19 bases between. Written as DNA, the CDR3 is TGTGCCAGCAACGGGGGTTCGCGGTCGCCAGCTTTCTTT. Encoded protein: CASNGGSRSPAFF.

About this clone: Within the sample, other DNA sequences also encode this same CDR3. V gene TRBV6-6 combines with J gene TRBJ2-1; D gene ambiguous. Germline loops: CDR1 MNHNY, CDR2 SVGAGI (reference sequence). The CDR3 is 15 amino acids. V lost 3 bases, J lost 0 bases, and 9 bases lay in between. This CDR3 reads CASSYGDPSYNEQFF. CDR3 nucleotide sequence: TGTGCCAGCAGTTATGGGGATCCCTCCTACAATGAGCAGTTCTTC.

V usage is TRBV19 and J usage is TRBJ1-2; 7 nucleotides align to TRBD1. The CDR3 contains 14 residues. Germline CDR1 LNHDA, CDR2 SQIVND (reference sequence). V dropped 2 bases and J dropped 2; count of bases not matched to a gene: 2. CDR3 loop: CASSISGGNYGYTF. The DNA of the CDR3 is TGTGCCAGTAGTATATCAGGGGGGAACTATGGCTACACCTTC.

The chain joins TRBV19 to TRBJ2-5; D remains unclear. CDR1 is LNHDA and CDR2 is SQIVND in the germline V gene (reference sequence). V was clipped by 0 bases and J by 5 bases, with 13 bases between them. CDR3 length: 15 amino acids. CDR3 loop: CASSIDRQYRETQYF. DNA of the CDR3: TGTGCCAGTAGTATAGATCGCCAATATAGGGAGACCCAGTACTTC.

This chain connects TRBV15 to TRBJ2-3; 7 positions match TRBD2. The CDR3 runs 19 residues. V gave up 0 bases and J gave up 2 bases; unmatched junction bases: 14. Germline V CDR1 and CDR2: LNHNV, YYDKDF (reference sequence). This chain's CDR3 is CATSRDAESGGYATDTQYF. As DNA, the CDR3 is TGTGCCACCAGCAGAGATGCCGAGTCGGGGGGTTACGCCACAGATACGCAGTATTTT.

DNA for the CDR3: TGTGCCAGCAGCTTACTCGGGAGTCAGATACAAGAGACCCAGTACTTC. Protein sequence: CASSLLGSQIQETQYF. V and J are TRBV7-2 and TRBJ2-5, with a weak D call TRBD2 (6 bases). The CDR3 is 16 residues long. Germline V lookup: CDR1 SGHTA, CDR2 FQGNSA. Trimming stripped 2 bases from V and 2 bases from J, with 15 bases between. Full variable domain (rest looked up from reference TRBV7-2 and TRBJ2-5): GAGVSQSPSNKVTEKGKDVELRCDPISGHTALYWYRQSLGQGLEFLIYFQGNSAPDKSGLPSDRFSAERTGGSVSTLTIQRTQQEDSAVYLCASSLLGSQIQETQYFGPGTRLLVL.

The V call is TRBV28, the J call TRBJ2-5, with 14 bases matching TRBD2. J lost 4 bases, V lost 3 bases, and 1 base had no gene match. Germline values: CDR1 MDHEN, CDR2 SYDVKM. The CDR3 spans 15 residues. The CDR3 sequence is CASSFGLAGGETQYF. DNA of the CDR3: TGTGCCAGCAGTTTCGGACTAGCGGGAGGAGAGACCCAGTACTTC.

The chain uses TRBV27 and TRBJ2-2; tentative D call: TRBD2 (6 bases). This CDR3 spans 17 amino acids. Germline-derived CDR1 and CDR2 are MNHEY and SMNVEV (reference sequence). Trimming took 7 bases from V and 5 from J, leaving 23 bases between them. CDR3 residues: CASKGGDRPGGTGELFF. The CDR3 nucleotides are TGTGCCAGCAAAGGAGGGGATAGGCCCGGGGGAACCGGGGAGCTGTTTTTT.

The chain links TRBV4-3 to TRBJ2-3; D is unclear. The CDR3 totals 16 residues. Germline V CDR1 and CDR2: LGHNA, YSLEER. Trimming shortened V by 4 bases and J by 0 bases, and 14 bases separated the two germline ends. The CDR3 bases are TGCGCCAGCAGCCGATCTCACGGACCTAGCACAGATACGCAGTATTTT. It specifies CASSRSHGPSTDTQYF.

This chain connects TRBV7-2 to TRBJ2-5; the D is unclear. Germline CDR1 and CDR2: SGHTA and FQGNSA. This CDR3 has 15 residues. Trimming removed 5 bases from V and 2 bases from J, with 15 bases in between. DNA for the CDR3: TGTGCCAGCAGCGACACAGATCTACTACAAGAGACCCAGTACTTC. Residues: CASSDTDLLQETQYF. Full variable domain (missing parts from reference TRBV7-2 and TRBJ2-5): GAGVSQSPSNKVTEKGKDVELRCDPISGHTALYWYRQSLGQGLEFLIYFQGNSAPDKSGLPSDRFSAERTGGSVSTLTIQRTQQEDSAVYLCASSDTDLLQETQYFGPGTRLLVL.

The rearrangement links TRBV28 to TRBJ1-1; TRBD1 matches at 9 bases. The V segment lost 7 bases and the J segment 5 bases; nucleotides outside the gene matches: 11. CDR1 and CDR2 (germline): MDHEN, SYDVKM. The CDR3 runs 15 residues. The CDR3 sequence is CASTGAGQGETEAFF. The CDR3 region has the DNA TGTGCCAGCACCGGGGCGGGACAGGGAGAAACTGAAGCTTTCTTT.

The chain links TRBV6-1 to TRBJ2-5; TRBD1 aligns across 9 bases. The germline V gene has CDR1 MNHNS and CDR2 SASEGT. Losses at the gene ends were 6 bases for V and 1 base for J; bases not matched to a gene: 6. The CDR3 is 15 residues long. The CDR3 here is CASRVQGARQETQYF. The CDR3 DNA reads as TGTGCCAGCAGGGTACAGGGGGCGCGCCAAGAGACCCAGTACTTC.

This clone occurred once. V and J are TRBV28 and TRBJ1-4; D possibly corresponds to TRBD1 (5 bases). Germline CDR1 and CDR2: MDHEN and SYDVKM. The CDR3 totals 14 residues. Trimming took off 6 bases at V and 7 bases at J, with 15 bases between the two ends. The CDR3 nucleotides are TGTGCCAGCAGCCCGTCGGGGCACCTTGAAAAACTGTTTTTT. Its protein is CASSPSGHLEKLFF.

The chain recombines TRBV12-5 with TRBJ1-2, with a weak D call TRBD1 (5 bases). The CDR3 length is 12 residues. The ends were cut back, 9 bases at V and 3 bases at J, with 11 bases in the middle. Germline assignment: CDR1 LGHNT and CDR2 FRNRAP. The CDR3 region has the DNA TGTGCTAGCGGAGACAGCTACTATGGCTACACCTTC. The encoded protein is CASGDSYYGYTF. The whole variable domain, filled in from reference TRBV12-5 and TRBJ1-2, reads DARVTQTPRHKVTEMGQEVTMRCQPILGHNTVFWYRQTMMQGLELLAYFRNRAPLDDSGMPKDRFSAEMPDATLATLKIQPSEPRDSAVYFCASGDSYYGYTFGSGTRLTVV.

The rearrangement uses TRBV28 and TRBJ2-2, with TRBD2 matching 8 bases. The germline V gene encodes CDR1 MDHEN and CDR2 SYDVKM. The V gene end was trimmed by 6 bases and the J gene end by 2 bases; junction bases not matched to a gene: 8. This CDR3 comprises 16 residues. CDR3: CASRIRTSTNTGELFF. In DNA, the CDR3 is TGTGCCAGCAGGATCCGGACTAGCACCAACACCGGGGAGCTGTTTTTT.

This chain uses TRBV7-9 with TRBJ1-1, with 10 positions matching TRBD1. Germline V CDR1 and CDR2: SEHNR, FQNEAQ (reference sequence). V lost 6 bases, J lost 11 bases, and 9 bases stayed unmatched. The CDR3 spans 13 residues. CDR3 amino acids: CASSPGQGSWAFF. CDR3 coding DNA: TGTGCCAGCAGTCCGGGACAGGGGTCTTGGGCTTTCTTT.

The chain uses TRBV19 and TRBJ2-5; D is undetermined. Deletions cut 5 bases from V and 8 bases from J, with 18 bases between. CDR3 length: 14 amino acids. CDR1 LNHDA and CDR2 SQIVND come from the germline V gene (reference sequence). In DNA form, the CDR3 reads TGTGCCAGTAGTTCGGTAATCGGTCAGGTAACCCAGTACTTC. Its translation: CASSSVIGQVTQYF.

This clone was recorded once. The rearrangement joins TRBV11-2 to TRBJ2-5; TRBD2 agrees at 7 bases. V trimming: 1 base; J trimming: 5 bases; junction bases outside the gene matches: 10. The CDR3 contains 16 residues. Germline V gene lookup returns CDR1 SGHAT and CDR2 FQNNGV. CDR3 region: CASSLVTGGSLETQYF. CDR3 nucleotides: TGTGCCAGCAGCTTAGTTACGGGCGGGAGCCTGGAGACCCAGTACTTC. Complete variable domain (other parts from reference TRBV11-2 and TRBJ2-5): EAGVAQSPRYKIIEKRQSVAFWCNPISGHATLYWYQQILGQGPKLLIQFQNNGVVDDSQLPKDRFSAERLKGVDSTLKIQPAKLEDSAVYLCASSLVTGGSLETQYFGPGTRLLVL.

This rearrangement joins TRBV30 to TRBJ2-1; TRBD2 matches 8 bases. The junction had 4 bases not matched to a gene; V was cut back by 5 bases and J by 1 base. Germline-derived CDR1 and CDR2 are GTSNPN and SVGIG (reference sequence). This CDR3 region has 14 residues. This chain's CDR3 is CAWESGSSYNEQFF. In DNA form, the CDR3 reads TGTGCCTGGGAAAGCGGGAGTTCCTACAATGAGCAGTTCTTC. Variable domain in full (rest from reference TRBV30 and TRBJ2-1): SQTIHQWPATLVQPVGSPLSLECTVEGTSNPNLYWYRQAAGRGLQLLFYSVGIGQISSEVPQNLSASRPQDRQFILSSKKLLLSDSGFYLCAWESGSSYNEQFFGPGTRLTVL.

This chain connects TRBV5-1 to TRBJ2-5; tentative D call: TRBD1 (5 bases). Per germline, CDR1 SGHRS and CDR2 YFSETQ. The CDR3 has 15 amino acids. V shed 4 bases and J shed 5 bases, with 18 bases lying between them. The DNA for the CDR3 is TGCGCCAGCAGCCCGTGGACAAGGACCGGGGAGACCCAGTACTTC. The encoded protein is CASSPWTRTGETQYF.

The chain links TRBV4-3 to TRBJ2-2; 11 positions agree with TRBD2. The CDR3 loop spans 16 amino acids. With V trimmed by 1 base and J by 9 bases, 7 bases remained unmatched. Germline V gene sequence: CDR1 LGHNA, CDR2 YSLEER. The CDR3 DNA is TGCGCCAGCAGCCAAGGACCTACTAGCGGGAGCTGGGAGCTGTTTTTT. This translates into CASSQGPTSGSWELFF.

V is TRBV6-6 and J is TRBJ2-7; TRBD2 aligns across 8 bases. The length of the CDR3 is 15 residues. The trim removed 5 bases at V and 3 bases at J, leaving 9 bases unmatched. The germline gives CDR1 MNHNY, CDR2 SVGAGI (reference sequence). The CDR3 protein is CASSGGGSGNYEQYF. DNA of the CDR3: TGTGCCAGCAGTGGCGGGGGGAGCGGGAACTACGAGCAGTACTTC.

Worth noting for this clone: The sample carries other DNA sequences with the same CDR3. The chain is built from TRBV19 and TRBJ2-7; D remains unclear. Germline V CDR1 and CDR2: LNHDA, SQIVND (reference sequence). This CDR3 has 12 residues. V shed 6 bases and J shed 0 bases, with 6 bases lying between them. CDR3 in amino acids: CASSRSSYEQYF. For the CDR3, the DNA is TGTGCCAGTAGCCGGAGCTCCTACGAGCAGTACTTC.